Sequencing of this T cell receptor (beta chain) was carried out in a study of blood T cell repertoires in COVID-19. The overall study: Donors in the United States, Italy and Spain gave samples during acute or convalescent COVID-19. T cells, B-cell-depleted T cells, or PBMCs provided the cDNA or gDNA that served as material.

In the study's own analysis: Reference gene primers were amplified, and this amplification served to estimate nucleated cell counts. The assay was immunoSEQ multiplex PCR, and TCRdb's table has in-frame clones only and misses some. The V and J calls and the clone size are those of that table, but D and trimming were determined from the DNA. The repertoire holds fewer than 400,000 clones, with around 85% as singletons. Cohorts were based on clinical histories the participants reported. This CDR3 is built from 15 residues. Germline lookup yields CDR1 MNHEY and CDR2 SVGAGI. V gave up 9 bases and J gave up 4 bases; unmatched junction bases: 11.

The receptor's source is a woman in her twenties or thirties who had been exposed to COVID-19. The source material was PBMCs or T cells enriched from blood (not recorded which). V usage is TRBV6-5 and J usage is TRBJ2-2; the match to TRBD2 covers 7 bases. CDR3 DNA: TGTGCCAGTAGAGAGCCAGGGAGGGCCACCGGGGAGCTGTTTTTT. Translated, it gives CASREPGRATGELFF.